This entry concerns a single T cell receptor beta chain. Its antigen is not known. CDR3 size: 15 residues. Trimming cost V 3 bases and J 7 bases, with 19 bases left between them. In germline, CDR1 is LNHDA, CDR2 SQIVND (reference sequence). These data originate in a study of T cell responses to AZD1222 COVID-19 vaccine. Study-wide results and caveats: Clonal diversity may have been underestimated, and the donors were mostly white British, with more females than males.

The protocol was immunoSEQ multiplex PCR, while the TCRdb copy is restricted to in-frame clones and leaves out a portion. The sample contains about 88,000 clones, approximately 88% of which appear only once. The chain has TRBV19 and TRBJ2-7; D gene unclear. This specimen was peripheral blood, taken 28 days after the second AZD1222 dose. The source is an adult who received the AZD1222 COVID-19 vaccine. CDR3 sequence: CASSMTHSLAGEQYF. In DNA, the CDR3 is TGTGCCAGTAGTATGACCCACTCACTGGCCGGGGAGCAGTACTTC.